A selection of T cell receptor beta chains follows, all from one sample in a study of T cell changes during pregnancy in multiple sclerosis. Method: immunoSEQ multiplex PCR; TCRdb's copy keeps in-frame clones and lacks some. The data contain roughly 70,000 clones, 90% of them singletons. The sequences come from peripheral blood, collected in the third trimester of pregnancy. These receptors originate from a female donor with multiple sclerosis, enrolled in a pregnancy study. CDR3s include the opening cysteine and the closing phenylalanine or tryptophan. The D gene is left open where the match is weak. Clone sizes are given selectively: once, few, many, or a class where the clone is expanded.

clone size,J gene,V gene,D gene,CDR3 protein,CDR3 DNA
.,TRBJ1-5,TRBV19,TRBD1,CATMAGTGSLRPQHF,TGTGCCACTATGGCGGGGACAGGGAGCCTCCGGCCCCAGCATTTT
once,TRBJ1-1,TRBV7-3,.,CASSWAVNTEAFF,TGTGCCAGCAGCTGGGCTGTGAACACTGAAGCTTTCTTT
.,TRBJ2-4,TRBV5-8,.,CASSLGQGSKNIQYF,TGTGCCAGCAGCTTGGGCCAGGGTAGCAAAAACATTCAGTACTTC
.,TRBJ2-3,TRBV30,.,CAWRTATDTQYF,TGTGCCTGGAGGACAGCCACAGATACGCAGTATTTT
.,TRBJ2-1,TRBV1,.,CTSSPKRYYNEQFF,TGCACCAGCAGCCCGAAGCGGTACTACAATGAGCAGTTCTTC
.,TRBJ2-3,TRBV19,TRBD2,CASSPDRAGGPGDTQYF,TGTGCCAGTAGTCCCGACCGAGCGGGGGGGCCGGGAGATACGCAGTATTTT
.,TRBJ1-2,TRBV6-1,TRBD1,CASMVGQGFGYTF,TGTGCCAGCATGGTGGGACAGGGGTTTGGCTACACCTTC
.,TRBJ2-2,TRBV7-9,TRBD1,CASSRGQGEKSGELFF,TGTGCCAGCAGCCGTGGACAGGGTGAGAAGAGCGGGGAGCTGTTTTTT
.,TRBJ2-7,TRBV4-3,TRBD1,CASSQNRGYEQYF,TGCGCCAGCAGCCAAAACAGGGGCTACGAGCAGTACTTC
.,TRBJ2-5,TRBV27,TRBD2,CASSLLAGDQETQYF,TGTGCCAGCAGTTTATTAGCGGGGGACCAAGAGACCCAGTACTTC
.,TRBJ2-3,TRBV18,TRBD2,CASSPPLAGGLTHTQYF,TGTGCCAGCTCACCACCCCTAGCGGGGGGTCTTACACATACGCAGTATTTT
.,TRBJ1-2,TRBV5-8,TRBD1,CASSLGQGYYGYTF,TGTGCCAGCAGCTTGGGACAGGGTTATTATGGCTACACCTTC
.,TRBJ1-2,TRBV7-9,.,CAWREEAGYTF,TGTGCCTGGAGGGAGGAGGCTGGCTACACCTTC
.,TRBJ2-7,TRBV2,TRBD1,CASSTGVEQYF,TGTGCCAGCAGTACAGGGGTCGAGCAGTACTTC
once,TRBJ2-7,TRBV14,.,CASSQLTKGGRPYEQYF,TGTGCCAGCAGCCAACTAACCAAAGGAGGCAGGCCCTACGAGCAGTACTTC